This T cell receptor (beta chain) was observed in a study of T cells in Graves' hyperthyroidism and ophthalmopathy. Amplification targeted TCR beta CDR3 regions from RNA transcripts. The HTBI set primed first-round TCR CDR3 RT-PCR. From the multiplex PCR reads, TCRdb called clonotypes with MiXCR, one entry per CDR3 protein. Among approximately 520,000 distinct CDR3 sequences listed, around 20% were seen once. The CDR3 loop spans 12 amino acids. Between the trimmed V and J ends, which lost 4 bases and 8 bases, there was a span of 11 bases. Germline CDR1 SGHTA, CDR2 FQGNSA. The chain links TRBV7-2 to TRBJ1-2; TRBD1 is a possible D gene (5 bases). Material for sequencing was blood. This receptor was identified in a man aged 18 to 29 with Graves' hyperthyroidism. The CDR3 region has the DNA TGTGCCAGCAGCTCCGGGGCGGGAGGCTACACCTTC. As protein: CASSSGAGGYTF.